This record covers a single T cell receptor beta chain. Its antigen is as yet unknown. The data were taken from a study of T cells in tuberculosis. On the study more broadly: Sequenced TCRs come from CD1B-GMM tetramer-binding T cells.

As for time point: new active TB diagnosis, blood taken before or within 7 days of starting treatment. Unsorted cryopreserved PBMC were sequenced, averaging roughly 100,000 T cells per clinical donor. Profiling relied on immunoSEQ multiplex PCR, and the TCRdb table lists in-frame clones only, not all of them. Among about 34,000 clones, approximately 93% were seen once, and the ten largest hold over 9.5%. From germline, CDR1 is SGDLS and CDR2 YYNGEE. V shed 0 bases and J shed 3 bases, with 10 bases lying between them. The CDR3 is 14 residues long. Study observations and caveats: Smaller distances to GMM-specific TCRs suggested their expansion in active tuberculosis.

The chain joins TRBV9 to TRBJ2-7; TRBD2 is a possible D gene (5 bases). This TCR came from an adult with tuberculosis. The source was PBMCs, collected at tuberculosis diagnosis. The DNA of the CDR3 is TGTGCCAGCAGCGTAGACCCGGGAAGCTACGAGCAGTACTTC. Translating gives CASSVDPGSYEQYF.